One TCR beta chain is described in this entry. TCRdb keeps only in-frame clones here, not all; method: immunoSEQ multiplex PCR. The sample yields about 63,000 clones, about four fifths seen once. The V end lost 0 bases, the J end lost 4 bases, and 7 bases lay between the germline ends. Germline loops: CDR1 MGHRA, CDR2 YSYEKL. The CDR3 consists of 14 residues. The sample is drawn from a study of identifying expanded T cells in peripheral blood. Material: blood. The clonotype comes from a person between 18 and 75 years old in good health. The chain uses TRBV4-1 and TRBJ1-5; D ambiguous. The CDR3 is CASSQDNWNQPQHF. In nucleotides, the CDR3 is TGCGCCAGCAGCCAAGATAACTGGAATCAGCCCCAGCATTTT.